The 32 T cell receptor beta chains below were found in one sample sequenced in a study of blood T cell repertoires in COVID-19. Data came from immunoSEQ multiplex PCR; TCRdb stores just in-frame clones and leaves some out. The sample carries approximately 470,000 clones, approximately 90% recorded once. Sequenced material: PBMCs or T cells enriched from blood (not recorded which). The receptors here all came from a woman under 30 who had recovered from COVID-19.

This CDR3 is CASSAGGGNIQYF. As DNA, the CDR3 is TGTGCCAGCAGTGCAGGCGGGGGAAACATTCAGTACTTC. This chain links TRBV25-1 with TRBJ2-4; 7 nucleotides align to TRBD2. The CDR3 totals 13 residues. Germline loops: CDR1 MGHDK, CDR2 SYGVNS. The J segment lost 6 bases and the V segment lost 4 bases, leaving 3 bases of the junction unmatched. The full variable domain, completed using reference TRBV25-1 and TRBJ2-4, is EADIYQTPRYLVIGTGKKITLECSQTMGHDKMYWYQQDPGMELHLIHYSYGVNSTEKGDLSSESTVSRIRTEHFPLTLESARPSHTSQYLCASSAGGGNIQYFGAGTRLSVL.

The rearrangement links TRBV28 to TRBJ2-7; 8 nucleotides line up with TRBD1. J lost 0 bases, V lost 4 bases, and 8 bases had no gene match. The germline gives CDR1 MDHEN, CDR2 SYDVKM. The CDR3 spans 16 residues. Here the CDR3 reads CASSSSGQANSYEQYF. The CDR3 DNA is TGTGCCAGCAGTTCGTCGGGACAGGCCAACTCCTACGAGCAGTACTTC.

The chain couples TRBV7-9 to TRBJ1-2, with TRBD1 matching 8 bases. Germline loops: CDR1 SEHNR, CDR2 FQNEAQ (reference sequence). Trimming at V came to 5 bases and at J to 3 bases, leaving 8 bases not matched to a gene. The CDR3 covers 15 residues. CDR3 loop: CASSLSGQGDYGYTF. The CDR3 DNA follows: TGTGCCAGCAGCCTTTCCGGACAGGGAGACTATGGCTACACCTTC.

The chain carries TRBV11-2 and TRBJ1-2; D might be TRBD1 (6 bases). The germline gives CDR1 SGHAT, CDR2 FQNNGV. CDR3 length: 12 residues. Trimming shortened V by 5 bases and J by 5 bases, and 9 bases separated the two germline ends. CDR3 amino acids: CASSIQGYGYTF. The DNA of the CDR3 is TGTGCCAGCAGCATCCAGGGGTATGGCTACACCTTC.

For the CDR3, the DNA is TGTGCCAGCAGCTTGGACAGGGGTCTTTCCTCCTACAATGAGCAGTTCTTC. The encoded protein is CASSLDRGLSSYNEQFF. V is TRBV5-5 and J is TRBJ2-1; 7 nucleotides align to TRBD1. V lost 0 bases, J lost 0 bases, and 6 bases stayed unmatched. There are 17 residues in the CDR3. Germline V gene data show CDR1 as SGHKS and CDR2 as YYEKEE (reference sequence).

V and J are TRBV7-8 and TRBJ2-7; 9 bases are a match to TRBD1. The trim removed 0 bases at V and 2 bases at J, leaving 2 bases unmatched. The CDR3 spans 15 residues. Germline V gene sequence: CDR1 SGHVS, CDR2 FQNEAQ. The CDR3 region is CASSLAGQGPYEQYF. DNA for the CDR3: TGTGCCAGCAGCTTAGCTGGACAGGGGCCCTACGAGCAGTACTTC. Full variable domain (outside the CDR3, taken from reference TRBV7-8 and TRBJ2-7): GAGVSQSPRYKVAKRGQDVALRCDPISGHVSLFWYQQALGQGPEFLTYFQNEAQLDKSGLPSDRFFAERPEGSVSTLKIQRTQQEDSAVYLCASSLAGQGPYEQYFGPGTRLTVT.

This rearrangement joins TRBV2 to TRBJ1-6; 9 bases are a match to TRBD1. This CDR3 has 14 residues. J was trimmed by 7 bases and V by 6 bases; bases with no gene match: 4. The germline V gene has CDR1 SNHLY and CDR2 FYNNEI. CDR3 DNA: TGTGCCAGCAGCCTGGGACAGGGAAATTCACCCCTCCACTTT. This translates into CASSLGQGNSPLHF.

The rearrangement joins TRBV18 to TRBJ2-3; D is possibly TRBD1 (5 bases). The ends were cut back, 5 bases at V and 6 bases at J, with 18 bases in the middle. Germline V lookup: CDR1 KGHSH, CDR2 LQKENI. This CDR3 has 15 residues. CDR3 nucleotide sequence: TGTGCCAGCTCATGGCCCGGCAGGGTCCTCGATACGCAGTATTTT. Protein sequence: CASSWPGRVLDTQYF.

The DNA of the CDR3 is TGTGCCAGCAGTTTCTTGATGTCAGTTGATGGCTACACCTTC. Translated, it gives CASSFLMSVDGYTF. This sequence joins TRBV28 and TRBJ1-2; D is unclear. CDR1 is MDHEN, CDR2 SYDVKM, per germline. The CDR3 has 14 residues. The V end was cut by 3 bases, the J end by 6 bases, with 14 bases between.

This chain joins TRBV30 and TRBJ2-4; TRBD2 matches 7 bases. J was trimmed by 1 base and V by 3 bases; bases with no gene match: 15. The CDR3 runs 18 residues. Germline assignment: CDR1 GTSNPN and CDR2 SVGIG (reference sequence). The CDR3 region is CAWSHVAGHIAAKNIQYF. CDR3 nucleotide sequence: TGTGCCTGGAGCCATGTAGCGGGCCACATTGCGGCCAAAAACATTCAGTACTTC.

This chain links TRBV6-5 with TRBJ1-5, with 8 bases identical to TRBD1. The J segment lost 4 bases and the V segment lost 4 bases, leaving 6 bases of the junction unmatched. The CDR3 totals 15 residues. Germline CDR1 MNHEY, CDR2 SVGAGI. The CDR3 coding sequence is TGTGCCAGCAGTTCCTTGGACAGGGCAAATCAGCCCCAGCATTTT. Translated: CASSSLDRANQPQHF.

This chain joins TRBV7-3 and TRBJ2-1; D unresolved. V shed 2 bases and J shed 9 bases, with 11 bases lying between them. Germline CDR1 and CDR2: SGHTA and FQGTGA. The CDR3 runs 13 residues. The CDR3 loop is CASSLGRSGEQFF. As DNA, the CDR3 is TGTGCCAGCAGCTTAGGCCGAAGTGGTGAGCAGTTCTTC.

J is TRBJ1-2 and V is TRBV4-2; maybe TRBD1 (5 bases). Germline assignment: CDR1 LGHNA and CDR2 YNFKEQ. Trimming took 7 bases from V and 3 from J, leaving 18 bases between them. There are 15 residues in the CDR3. The CDR3 sequence: CASTPAPREDYGYTF. The CDR3 bases are TGTGCCAGCACCCCGGCCCCCAGGGAGGACTATGGCTACACCTTC.

The CDR3 coding sequence is TGTGCCAGCAGCTTGGCTGCCGGGACTGAAGCTTTCTTT. This translates into CASSLAAGTEAFF. The chain employs TRBV5-6 and TRBJ1-1; the D is unclear. The V and J ends lost 0 bases and 5 bases respectively, with 8 bases between them. The CDR3 is made up of 13 amino acids. Germline V gene sequence: CDR1 SGHDT, CDR2 YYEEEE.

V is TRBV5-8 and J is TRBJ1-3; no reliable D call. Deletions cut 1 base from V and 6 bases from J, with 8 bases between. The CDR3 covers 13 residues. The V gene's germline CDR1 is SGHTS and CDR2 YDEGEE. The CDR3 bases are TGTGCCAGCAGCTTGACAGAGTTAAACACCATATATTTT. Amino acids: CASSLTELNTIYF.

This chain links TRBV20-1 with TRBJ1-3; weak D call: TRBD1 (6 bases). V was pared by 3 bases and J by 1 base, with 10 bases between. This CDR3 spans 14 amino acids. Germline assignment: CDR1 DFQATT and CDR2 SNEGSKA (reference sequence). The CDR3 region has the DNA TGCAGTGCTAGTCGGACAGAATCTGGAAACACCATATATTTT. Encoded protein: CSASRTESGNTIYF.

The chain couples TRBV19 to TRBJ1-5; possibly TRBD1 for D (6 bases). The V end lost 2 bases, the J end lost 0 bases, and 14 bases lay between the germline ends. Looked up from germline, CDR1 is LNHDA and CDR2 is SQIVND (reference sequence). The CDR3 is 17 amino acids. The CDR3 reads CASSISLDSYSNQPQHF. The CDR3 nucleotides read TGTGCCAGTAGTATAAGCCTGGACAGCTATAGCAATCAGCCCCAGCATTTT.

The chain couples TRBV3-1 (or the pseudogene TRBV3-2) to TRBJ1-2; D remains ambiguous. The length of the CDR3 is 15 residues. V was pared by 0 bases and J by 8 bases, with 16 bases between. Germline V CDR1 and CDR2: LGHDT, YNNKEL (reference sequence). This chain's CDR3 is CASSQDYAQTGGYTF. Written as DNA, the CDR3 is TGTGCCAGCAGCCAAGATTATGCCCAAACGGGGGGCTACACCTTC.

V is TRBV19 and J is TRBJ2-1; 9 bases agree with TRBD2. From germline, CDR1 is LNHDA and CDR2 SQIVND (reference sequence). CDR3 length: 16 amino acids. Losses at the gene ends were 6 bases for V and 3 bases for J; bases not matched to a gene: 9. As DNA, the CDR3 is TGTGCCAGTAGGAGCCAGCGGGGGGCCTACTACAATGAGCAGTTCTTC. Translation: CASRSQRGAYYNEQFF.

The rearrangement links TRBV30 to TRBJ2-6; the D gene is possibly TRBD1 (5 bases). The CDR3 has 13 amino acids. Looked up from germline, CDR1 is GTSNPN and CDR2 is SVGIG (reference sequence). V lost 5 bases, J lost 5 bases, and 10 bases lay in between. The CDR3 DNA reads as TGTGCCTGGCAACAGGAGCGGGCCAACGTCCTGACTTTC. Encoded protein: CAWQQERANVLTF.

The J gene is TRBJ2-3, the V gene TRBV28, with TRBD2 as a possible D gene (6 bases). Germline CDR1 MDHEN, CDR2 SYDVKM. The CDR3 extends over 18 amino acids. V was pared by 2 bases and J by 2 bases, with 20 bases between. The CDR3 region has the DNA TGTGCCAGCAGTTTAGGGGGGAGAGAAAAGGGGTTCACAGATACGCAGTATTTT. Translation: CASSLGGREKGFTDTQYF.

The CDR3 protein is CAWSVSVGDTQYF. The DNA for the CDR3 is TGTGCCTGGAGTGTCAGCGTGGGAGATACGCAGTATTTT. The rearrangement links TRBV30 to TRBJ2-3; D is unresolved. Germline V lookup: CDR1 GTSNPN, CDR2 SVGIG (reference sequence). This CDR3 is 13 amino acids long. V was cut by 0 bases and J by 5 bases, with 9 bases left in between.

The chain uses TRBV19 and TRBJ1-1; 7 bases line up with TRBD1. The ends lost 7 bases at V and 4 bases at J; junction bases unmatched: 9. CDR1 is LNHDA and CDR2 is SQIVND in the germline V gene (reference sequence). The CDR3 is made up of 14 amino acids. The CDR3 bases are TGTGCCAGTACCCCCGGACAGGTGGGCACTGAAGCTTTCTTT. Translated, it gives CASTPGQVGTEAFF.

V usage is TRBV7-9 and J usage is TRBJ2-1; D is perhaps TRBD2 (6 bases). The CDR3 totals 15 residues. Trimming pared 3 bases from V and 3 bases from J, leaving 12 bases between. The germline V gene encodes CDR1 SEHNR and CDR2 FQNEAQ (reference sequence). CDR3 sequence reads: CASSFRDSNYNEQFF. In DNA, the CDR3 is TGTGCCAGCAGCTTCCGGGACTCTAACTACAATGAGCAGTTCTTC.

In regard to this clone: Other DNA variants within this sample encode the same CDR3. The rearrangement links TRBV5-1 to TRBJ1-1, with 7 bases that match TRBD1. Germline V CDR1 and CDR2: SGHRS, YFSETQ. V shed 1 base and J 3 bases; nucleotides not matched to a gene: 6. The CDR3 loop spans 15 amino acids. The CDR3 DNA reads as TGCGCCAGCAGCTTGTATGGCAGGGGGGACACTGAAGCTTTCTTT. Its protein is CASSLYGRGDTEAFF.

This sequence joins TRBV7-8 and TRBJ1-4; possibly TRBD1 for D (5 bases). V gave up 5 bases and J gave up 5 bases, with 12 bases separating them. This CDR3 is 14 amino acids long. Germline V gene lookup returns CDR1 SGHVS and CDR2 FQNEAQ. As DNA, the CDR3 is TGTGCCAGCAGCGTGGGACTGATCAATGAAAAACTGTTTTTT. This translates into CASSVGLINEKLFF.

In its sample, this clone was seen a few times. V and J are TRBV12-3 or TRBV12-4 and TRBJ1-1; 8 positions match TRBD1. Trimming at V came to 5 bases and at J to 7 bases, leaving 6 bases not matched to a gene. The CDR3 covers 13 residues. CDR3 loop: CASSATGVDEAFF. The CDR3 DNA reads as TGTGCCAGCAGTGCGACAGGGGTCGATGAAGCTTTCTTT.

This chain joins TRBV27 and TRBJ1-1; D is possibly TRBD1 (6 bases). Looked up from germline, CDR1 is MNHEY and CDR2 is SMNVEV (reference sequence). Trimming pared 6 bases from V and 3 bases from J, leaving 11 bases between. The CDR3 is 13 residues long. This CDR3 reads CASRGSGDTEAFF. The DNA of the CDR3 is TGTGCCAGCAGGGGATCAGGGGACACTGAAGCTTTCTTT.

The V call is TRBV11-3, the J call TRBJ2-1, with 12 bases that match TRBD2. Looked up from germline, CDR1 is SGHNT and CDR2 is YENEEA. The CDR3 spans 15 residues. The trim removed 5 bases at V and 3 bases at J, leaving 2 bases unmatched. In DNA form, the CDR3 reads TGTGCCAGCAGCCCGACTAGCGGGGGCTACAATGAGCAGTTCTTC. Translation gives CASSPTSGGYNEQFF.

The gene calls are TRBV29-1 and TRBJ1-4, with D perhaps matching TRBD1 (6 bases). V shed 0 bases and J shed 4 bases, with 9 bases lying between them. Germline V gene sequence: CDR1 SQVTM, CDR2 ANQGSEA. CDR3 length: 14 amino acids. CDR3 bases: TGCAGCGTTGAAGAGACAGGTCTTAATGAAAAACTGTTTTTT. It translates to CSVEETGLNEKLFF.

V is TRBV15 and J is TRBJ1-1, with TRBD1 as a possible D gene (5 bases). The CDR3 is made up of 15 amino acids. Germline assignment: CDR1 LNHNV and CDR2 YYDKDF (reference sequence). V gave up 1 base and J gave up 3 bases, with 12 bases separating them. CDR3 amino acids: CATSRGGGAYTEAFF. CDR3 nucleotide sequence: TGTGCCACCAGCAGAGGAGGCGGGGCGTACACTGAAGCTTTCTTT.

The chain uses TRBV9 and TRBJ2-5; 7 bases map to TRBD2. V trimming: 0 bases; J trimming: 0 bases; junction bases outside the gene matches: 5. CDR3 length: 16 residues. The germline CDR1 and CDR2 sequences are SGDLS and YYNGEE. CDR3 coding DNA: TGTGCCAGCAGCGTAGTGAGCGGGGAGAACCAAGAGACCCAGTACTTC. Translating gives CASSVVSGENQETQYF.